The 17 T cell receptor beta chains below all came from one sample that was sequenced in a study of tumor-infiltrating lymphocytes in primary liver carcinoma. For each extraction, RNA and DNA were obtained together from around 18-30 mg of unsorted bulk tissue. Priming with a constant-region primer yielded TCR beta cDNA from 450 to 600 ng total RNA. It was through three nested multiplex PCR rounds of slightly modified ARM-PCR that TCR beta libraries arose. The study ran its first two PCR rounds for around 9 cycles each, using TRBV1-TRBV30 forward primers and a C-beta reverse primer. TCRdb reanalysed the multiplex PCR reads using MiXCR and keeps one entry per CDR3 protein. The repertoire has about 120,000 distinct CDR3 sequences, nearly 70% of them found once; the top ten carry 8.1%. Source material: tumor-adjacent normal liver tissue. These receptors were collected from a woman aged 55-70 years with primary liver carcinoma and hepatitis B virus infection.

To note about this clonotype: This sequence may be a read error, since a much larger clone differs from it by one base. The J gene is TRBJ2-1, the V gene TRBV5-1; tentatively, D is TRBD2 (6 bases). Germline V lookup: CDR1 SGHRS, CDR2 YFSETQ. The CDR3 contains 14 residues. The CDR3 DNA is TGCACCAGCAGCTTGGGACTGACTGGAAATGAGCAGTTCTTC. This encodes CTSSLGLTGNEQFF.

Concerning this clonotype itself: An end of the junction differs from the germline gene, which may be a read error. The rearrangement links TRBV10-3 to TRBJ1-1; 7 bases agree with TRBD1. Germline V gene data show CDR1 as ENHRY and CDR2 as SYGVKD. This CDR3 has 12 residues. Here the CDR3 DNA reads TGTGTCATCAGTGAGCCAGGGGGTGAAGCTCTCTTT. It encodes CVISEPGGEALF.

The chain carries TRBV11-2 and TRBJ2-7; 7 bases match TRBD2. The germline V gene encodes CDR1 SGHAT and CDR2 FQNNGV. With 8 bases clipped from V and 6 bases from J, the junction kept 19 bases outside the gene matches. The CDR3 runs 16 residues. In nucleotides, the CDR3 is TGTGCCAGCCGTTACGGCGGGAGAACCTCGGGAAGCGAGCAGTACTTC. It codes for CASRYGGRTSGSEQYF.

Worth noting for this clonotype: A much bigger clone sits one base away, suggesting this may be a read error. This chain joins TRBV6-2 or TRBV6-3 and TRBJ2-1, with D perhaps TRBD2 (6 bases). CDR1 MNHEY and CDR2 SVGEGT come from the germline V gene. The length of the CDR3 is 16 residues. With 10 bases removed from V and 0 bases from J, the gap between germline ends came to 19 bases. In DNA form, the CDR3 reads TGTGCCATCAGCCCGGGGGACTTCAGCTCCTACAATGAGCAGTTCTTC. Its translation is CAISPGDFSSYNEQFF.

The V call is TRBV6-5, the J call TRBJ1-5; no clear D gene. This CDR3 has 13 amino acids. The V gene's germline CDR1 is MNHEY and CDR2 SVGAGI. V was clipped by 8 bases and J by 4 bases, with 12 bases between them. CDR3: CASGPPTNQPQHF. Here the CDR3 DNA reads TGTGCCAGCGGCCCCCCAACAAATCAGCCCCAGCATTTT.

This clonotype was recorded at least ten times. The chain uses TRBV5-5 and TRBJ1-6, with D unresolved. The CDR3 spans 15 residues. Trimming took off 0 bases at V and 7 bases at J, with 11 bases between the two ends. CDR1 is SGHKS and CDR2 is YYEKEE in the germline V gene (reference sequence). CDR3 loop: CASSLEASVNSPLHF. In DNA, the CDR3 is TGTGCCAGCAGCTTGGAGGCCAGCGTAAATTCACCCCTCCACTTT. The full variable domain, with the rest looked up from reference TRBV5-5 and TRBJ1-6, is DAGVTQSPTHLIKTRGQQVTLRCSPISGHKSVSWYQQVLGQGPQFIFQYYEKEERGRGNFPDRFSARQFPNYSSELNVNALLLGDSALYLCASSLEASVNSPLHFGNGTRLTVT.

As for this clonotype: The junction departs from the called germline gene at one end, perhaps through a read error. The J gene is TRBJ1-1, the V gene TRBV29-1; weak D call: TRBD1 (6 bases). The germline gives CDR1 SQVTM, CDR2 ANQGSEA. CDR3 length: 13 amino acids. Here the CDR3 DNA reads TGCAGCGTTAAAGTGGGGACAAACACTGGAGCTTTCTTT. Amino acid sequence: CSVKVGTNTGAFF.

On this clonotype: Germline and junction disagree at one end, which may indicate a read error. The genes are TRBV11-2 and TRBJ2-2; tentative D call: TRBD1 (6 bases). Germline V CDR1 and CDR2: SGHAT, FQNNGV. The CDR3 sequence is 15 residues long. The CDR3 loop is CVSSLESGAHGELFF. CDR3 in DNA: TGTGTCAGCAGCTTAGAGTCAGGGGCGCATGGGGAGCTGTTTTTT.

V and J are TRBV20-1 and TRBJ2-3, with TRBD1 matching over 8 bases. CDR3 length: 19 amino acids. The J segment lost 2 bases and the V segment lost 0 bases, leaving 16 bases of the junction unmatched. The V gene's germline CDR1 is DFQATT and CDR2 SNEGSKA (reference sequence). The CDR3 sequence: CSAREPGQELRRFTDTQYF. The CDR3 DNA sequence: TGCAGTGCTAGAGAGCCGGGACAGGAACTCCGCCGCTTCACAGATACGCAGTATTTT.

The chain links TRBV4-2 to TRBJ1-2, with a tentative D call TRBD1 (5 bases). The CDR3 length is 14 residues. The germline V and J ends were trimmed by 1 base and 11 bases, with 17 bases remaining between them. Germline V gives CDR1 LGHNA, CDR2 YNFKEQ. Here the CDR3 DNA reads TGTGCCAGCAGCCAAGTTGGGACTAACTATAGTTACACCTTC. Translation gives CASSQVGTNYSYTF.

Concerning this clonotype itself: The junction and the germline gene differ at one end; a read error may be behind it. J is TRBJ2-1 and V is TRBV6-2 or TRBV6-3, with TRBD2 as a possible D gene (6 bases). The CDR3 totals 12 residues. Germline V lookup: CDR1 MNHEY, CDR2 SVGEGT. The CDR3 region is CAGRAGTPEQLF. The CDR3 DNA follows: TGTGCCGGCAGGGCGGGAACTCCTGAGCAGCTCTTC.

The sample holds one count of this clonotype. The CDR3 DNA follows: TGTGCCAGGAGCTCCCTCATCCGGGACGCAGCCTACAATGAGCAGTTCTTC. Its protein is CARSSLIRDAAYNEQFF. The chain links TRBV28 to TRBJ2-1, with D perhaps given as TRBD1 or TRBD2 (5 bases each). The V and J ends lost 9 bases and 2 bases respectively, with 23 bases between them. The CDR3 spans 17 residues. CDR1 and CDR2 from the germline V gene are MDHEN and SYDVKM.

To note about this clonotype: Relative to the germline gene, one junction end is altered; a read error may explain this. The CDR3 is CASSWKSSGTNVLTF. The CDR3 DNA is TGCGCCAGCAGCTGGAAGAGCTCTGGGACCAACGTCCTGACTTTC. The chain employs TRBV5-1 and TRBJ2-6, with D unclear. In germline, CDR1 is SGHRS, CDR2 YFSETQ. This CDR3 comprises 15 residues.

The V call is TRBV7-9, the J call TRBJ2-4; the D gene is possibly TRBD1 (5 bases). CDR3 length: 13 amino acids. Germline CDR1 and CDR2: SEHNR and FQNEAQ (reference sequence). V was clipped by 7 bases and J by 11 bases, with 18 bases between them. Here the CDR3 reads CASNLDQGLVQYF. CDR3 sequence (DNA): TGTGCCAGCAACTTGGATCAGGGTCTAGTTCAGTACTTC.

For this clonotype: The CDR3 carries no conserved terminal phenylalanine or tryptophan, so it likely arises from a read error. The chain joins TRBV4-1 to TRBJ1-4; D remains ambiguous. V lost 3 bases and J lost 2, with 10 bases in between. This CDR3 comprises 15 residues. Germline loops: CDR1 MGHRA, CDR2 YSYEKL. This CDR3 is CASSQGFSTNEKLFL. The CDR3 nucleotides are TGCGCCAGCAGCCAGGGATTTTCTACTAATGAAAAACTGTTTCTT.

This chain connects TRBV28 to TRBJ2-1; the D gene is possibly TRBD1 (6 bases). In germline, CDR1 is MDHEN, CDR2 SYDVKM. V dropped 3 bases and J dropped 2 bases, with 17 bases sitting between them. The length of the CDR3 is 17 residues. CDR3 sequence: CASSFHSSGGTYNEQFF. As DNA, the CDR3 is TGTGCCAGCAGTTTCCATTCTAGTGGGGGCACCTACAATGAGCAGTTCTTC.

A word on this clonotype: Being one base from a much bigger clone, this may be a read error. V gene TRBV28 combines with J gene TRBJ2-7; 10 nucleotides agree with TRBD2. CDR3 length: 16 residues. The germline V gene encodes CDR1 MDHEN and CDR2 SYDVKM. In DNA form, the CDR3 reads TGTGCCAACAGTTTTGGACTAGCGGTCCTCTCCTACGAGCAGTACTTC. Its translation is CANSFGLAVLSYEQYF.